Listed here are 3 T cell receptor beta chains from one sample, sequenced in a study of T-cell memory formation after mild COVID-19. Each CDR3 protein is one row after TCRdb ran MiXCR on the 5' RACE reads. The table has under 250,000 distinct CDR3 sequences, roughly 27% seen once. The sample consisted of PBMCs or a T cell subset sorted from them (not recorded which). Receptors originate from an adult woman who had mild COVID-19 (a few samples of this study predate the infection). Cell type and time point are not known.

This clonotype was seen more than once but under ten times. The V and J genes are TRBV5-5 and TRBJ2-2; TRBD2 might be the D (5 bases). Germline loops: CDR1 SGHKS, CDR2 YYEKEE (reference sequence). Trimming took 7 bases from V and 4 from J, leaving 14 bases between them. The CDR3 runs to 14 residues. CDR3 in amino acids: CASQARSGTGELFF. The CDR3 nucleotides read TGTGCCAGCCAGGCCAGGAGCGGCACCGGGGAGCTGTTTTTT.

The chain recombines TRBV5-6 with TRBJ1-1; 9 bases fit TRBD1. The length of the CDR3 is 18 residues. J lost 0 bases, V lost 1 base, and 10 bases had no gene match. Germline V lookup: CDR1 SGHDT, CDR2 YYEEEE. CDR3 nucleotide sequence: TGTGCCAGCAGCTTGAGGTCCGGGACAGGGTCCATGAACACTGAAGCTTTCTTT. This gives the protein CASSLRSGTGSMNTEAFF.

V and J are TRBV9 and TRBJ1-5; D ambiguous. Germline-derived CDR1 and CDR2 are SGDLS and YYNGEE. The CDR3 runs to 15 residues. V lost 3 bases and J 1 base, leaving 11 bases between the germline ends. The CDR3 here is CASSGSGGSNQPQHF. As DNA, the CDR3 is TGTGCCAGCAGCGGGTCGGGAGGGAGCAATCAGCCCCAGCATTTT.